This T cell receptor (beta chain) came from a study of response to subunit inactivated influenza vaccine. Only a few counts were recorded for this clonotype. Each CDR3 protein gets one entry after TCRdb re-called the RT-PCR reads with MiXCR. The data contain more than 550,000 distinct CDR3 sequences, 11% of them singletons. These data were also reused for a study on T cells expressing NK-cell markers. That report notes: TCR beta libraries carry UMIs added by 5'RACE template switching. Beta-chain profiling covered CD3+CD56+NKG2C+, CD3+CD56+NKG2C- and CD3+CD56-NKG2C+ sorted subsets. For 6 or 7 donors, the dominant NKG2C+ clonotypes made up roughly 1.0-7.5% of their CD8+ T cells. There were a few donors in whom these clonotypes also led the CD3+CD56-NKG2C+ fraction. HCMV specificity of the expanded NKG2C+ T cell clones stayed unclear.

The sample consisted of PBMCs from blood, taken on the day of vaccination. This TCR was sampled from a man between 50 and 59 years old who received an inactivated influenza vaccine.

The DNA for the CDR3 is TGCAGTGCTAGAGATCCCGGACTAGCGGGAGCCAATGAGCAGTTCTTC. It yields the protein CSARDPGLAGANEQFF. This chain joins TRBV20-1 and TRBJ2-1; the match to TRBD2 covers 13 bases. CDR1 DFQATT and CDR2 SNEGSKA come from the germline V gene (reference sequence). With V trimmed by 0 bases and J by 6 bases, 5 bases remained unmatched. The CDR3 is 16 amino acids.